The rows below give T cell receptor beta chains drawn from one sample of a study of T cell clusters in autoimmune cytopenias. Each CDR3 protein gets one entry in TCRdb, which reprocessed the multiplex PCR reads and gives no DNA. The clone table shows several thousand distinct CDR3 sequences, with the ten largest holding 4% to 6%. The data also belong to a second study, concerning T cell repertoires in aging, cancer and after chemotherapy.

Sequenced input: peripheral blood. These receptors all stem from a human donor in good health. The CDR3 runs from the conserved cysteine through the conserved F or W. Some rows mark clone size as missing; the rest say once, few, many or name a class of expanded clone.

17,TRBJ1-2,.,TRBV20-1,CSAIPSMGTGGNYGYTF
15,TRBJ2-6,medium-sized,TRBV27,CASTDRGAGANVLTF
15,TRBJ1-4,.,TRBV28,CASNLPGQGNEKLFF
16,TRBJ2-3,medium-sized,TRBV11-1,CASSPSGHRGPGTQYF
14,TRBJ2-7,medium-sized,TRBV6-5,CASRRGTSYGEQYF
15,TRBJ2-1,.,TRBV5-1,CASSSGRGRYNEQFF
15,TRBJ2-7,medium-sized,TRBV30,CAWRLLGRPNREQYF
14,TRBJ2-7,.,TRBV7-2,CASSAHGLVGEQYF
13,TRBJ1-5,medium-sized,TRBV30,CAWSVQGWQPQHF
20,TRBJ2-5,.,TRBV30,CAWGDREVSMDTPSAETQYF
14,TRBJ1-2,medium-sized,TRBV5-6,CASRSGTGGEGYTF
14,TRBJ2-2,medium-sized,TRBV19,CASSITGQSGELFF
15,TRBJ1-6,.,TRBV10-3,CAISPNVRDGSPLHF